This T cell receptor (beta chain) was profiled in a study of T cell responses to AZD1222 COVID-19 vaccine. Study results and limitations: Spike-specific TCR breadth and depth were elevated following two AZD1222 doses.

The CDR3 loop spans 12 amino acids. CDR1 is LNHDA, CDR2 SQIVND, per germline (reference sequence). V was trimmed by 5 bases and J by 9 bases, leaving 11 bases between them. On this clone itself: What it binds is unknown.

This table comes from immunoSEQ multiplex PCR, and its TCRdb copy is limited to in-frame clones, with some not included. The sample consists of about 160,000 clones, approximately 94% of them appearing once. The sample was peripheral blood, taken 28 days after the second AZD1222 dose. This receptor was taken from an adult who received the AZD1222 COVID-19 vaccine. The chain uses TRBV19 and TRBJ1-5; D unclear. CDR3 amino acids: CASSELRRPQHF. The CDR3 region has the DNA TGTGCCAGTAGTGAACTTAGGAGGCCCCAGCATTTT.